This TCR beta chain was found in a study of long-term antiretroviral therapy in people with HIV (dated by TCRdb to the early 2020s). Context from the whole study: The earliest samples were collected roughly a decade before the 2015 WHO recommendation for immediate ART, at a time when ART was usually postponed until CD4 counts fell. No cross-contamination during QIAcube processing was shown when test extractions of a monoclonal T-cell line were performed alongside fewer than 40 polyclonal samples. Among the 30 or so participants with HIV, eleven were female. This retrospective serial study examined whether starting ART and sustained HIV suppression were associated with changes in the composition and diversity of the TRB repertoire in peripheral blood. From fewer than 35 adults with confirmed HIV infection, the cohort provided 150 to 200 cryopreserved PBMC samples, gathered serially across a mean of around six years (range 1-12).

The immunoSEQ hsTCRB v3.0 assay was used at survey level resolution for TRB variable region sequencing. The targeted TRB sequencing depth was 40,000-50,000 T-cell genomes per sample. An Illumina MiSeq with a v3 150-cycle kit was used to sequence the pooled TRB libraries. The published analysis was carried out like this. Repertoire analysis was performed in R inside a reproducible Nextflow workflow that covered QC, data transformation and analysis. Custom analyses were implemented in LymphoSeq2, an R package for AIRR-Seq data exploration. A few samples that produced fewer than 5000 total TRB sequences were removed, so some 190 HIV repertoires were analyzed. Among the roughly 190 retained HIV repertoires, 55 to 60 were collected before ART initiation and 120 to 140 after ART initiation. Repertoires were downsampled to 5000 TRB nucleotide sequences, with summary statistics averaged over 100 downsampling iterations. TRB sequences were retained for analysis only if CDR3 regions of at least seven amino acids were present. Two measures captured diversity: a Shannon entropy-derived clonality score and the Gini coefficient. Repertoire networks linked the top 5000 CDR3 amino acid sequences whenever two sequences differed by an edit distance of one. GLIPH2 predicted antigen specificity groups and MHC restriction for TRB CDR3 amino acid sequences. To flag known CMV, EBV, HIV or tissue antigen associations, CDR3 amino acid sequences were matched against VDJdb and McPAS-TCR. Pre-ART, post-ART and control groups were compared with Wilcoxon signed-rank tests and Holm-Bonferroni correction. TCRdb re-hosts the immuneACCESS table, in-frame sequences only. Its copies lack some clones; in the studies checked, an unresolved V gene accounts for under half of them, and the cause for the rest is not known. The DNA was the basis for D and trimming; V, J and clone size are from that table. This sample comprises under 20,000 clones, under 85% of them detected only once. The ten biggest clones cover about 13% of the sample.

A word on this clone: The clone's antigen remains unknown. Base quality data are lacking; no much larger clone is found one base away.

To be included, a participant needed at least one PBMC sample from before ART initiation plus at least two post-ART samples. Treatment was received in the United States of America by all participants with HIV. Before DNA extraction, cryopreserved samples of about 0.95-10 million PBMC were thawed and washed. At the time of the earliest PBMC sample, participants with HIV were aged between about 23 and 54 years. PBMC samples from each participant spanned 1-4 timepoints before ART initiation and 2-8 timepoints after ART initiation, with a median of 7 samples. Serial HIV viral load, CD4+ T-cell count, ART history and demographic data were obtained for every participant. Using a Qiagen kit on a QIAcube, genomic DNA was extracted from unsorted PBMC, with samples processed in batches of 12. CDR1 and CDR2 were assigned from the germline V gene as MNHNS and SASEGT. Cut back by 10 bases and 6 bases, the V and J ends lie 25 bases apart. The CDR3 numbers 15 residues from cysteine through phenylalanine. Kept here is only the CDR3 DNA, which spans 45 bases and is read in frame from base 1.

General study outcomes and caveats: The samples were dated from about 2003 to 2018, and the ART regimens that were used may be less effective than current ART regimens. Starting ART was linked to a significant rise in TRB diversity, yet even after long-term ART the diversity remained significantly lower than in transplant donor controls. Inferences about post-ART repertoire changes are limited because no data were available on ART adherence, viral resistance or therapy changes. Expanded TRB clones identified before ART initiation dominated the repertoire at all time points, although this dominance fluctuated and declined in many PLHIV after ART. Because pre-ART samples had limited cell numbers, unsorted PBMC were profiled rather than sorted CD4+ and CD8+ T cells. Limited PBMC availability meant only the TCR beta chain was sequenced, without alpha chain pairing. HIV repertoires had narrower CDR3 length ranges than controls, and the network structure suggested an antigen-experienced repertoire that shifted only slightly toward naive after ART.

This sample comprised unsorted PBMCs, obtained around 3.2 years after starting antiretroviral therapy. The TCR originated in a woman aged 40 to 50 with HIV. The rearranged segments are TRBV6-1 and TRBJ2-7; tentative D gene TRBD1, with 6 bases matching. Read as DNA, the sequence is TGTGCCACCAGCCGAGGTCCGGACAGTGGGAGCGAGCAGTACTTC. It codes for CATSRGPDSGSEQYF.